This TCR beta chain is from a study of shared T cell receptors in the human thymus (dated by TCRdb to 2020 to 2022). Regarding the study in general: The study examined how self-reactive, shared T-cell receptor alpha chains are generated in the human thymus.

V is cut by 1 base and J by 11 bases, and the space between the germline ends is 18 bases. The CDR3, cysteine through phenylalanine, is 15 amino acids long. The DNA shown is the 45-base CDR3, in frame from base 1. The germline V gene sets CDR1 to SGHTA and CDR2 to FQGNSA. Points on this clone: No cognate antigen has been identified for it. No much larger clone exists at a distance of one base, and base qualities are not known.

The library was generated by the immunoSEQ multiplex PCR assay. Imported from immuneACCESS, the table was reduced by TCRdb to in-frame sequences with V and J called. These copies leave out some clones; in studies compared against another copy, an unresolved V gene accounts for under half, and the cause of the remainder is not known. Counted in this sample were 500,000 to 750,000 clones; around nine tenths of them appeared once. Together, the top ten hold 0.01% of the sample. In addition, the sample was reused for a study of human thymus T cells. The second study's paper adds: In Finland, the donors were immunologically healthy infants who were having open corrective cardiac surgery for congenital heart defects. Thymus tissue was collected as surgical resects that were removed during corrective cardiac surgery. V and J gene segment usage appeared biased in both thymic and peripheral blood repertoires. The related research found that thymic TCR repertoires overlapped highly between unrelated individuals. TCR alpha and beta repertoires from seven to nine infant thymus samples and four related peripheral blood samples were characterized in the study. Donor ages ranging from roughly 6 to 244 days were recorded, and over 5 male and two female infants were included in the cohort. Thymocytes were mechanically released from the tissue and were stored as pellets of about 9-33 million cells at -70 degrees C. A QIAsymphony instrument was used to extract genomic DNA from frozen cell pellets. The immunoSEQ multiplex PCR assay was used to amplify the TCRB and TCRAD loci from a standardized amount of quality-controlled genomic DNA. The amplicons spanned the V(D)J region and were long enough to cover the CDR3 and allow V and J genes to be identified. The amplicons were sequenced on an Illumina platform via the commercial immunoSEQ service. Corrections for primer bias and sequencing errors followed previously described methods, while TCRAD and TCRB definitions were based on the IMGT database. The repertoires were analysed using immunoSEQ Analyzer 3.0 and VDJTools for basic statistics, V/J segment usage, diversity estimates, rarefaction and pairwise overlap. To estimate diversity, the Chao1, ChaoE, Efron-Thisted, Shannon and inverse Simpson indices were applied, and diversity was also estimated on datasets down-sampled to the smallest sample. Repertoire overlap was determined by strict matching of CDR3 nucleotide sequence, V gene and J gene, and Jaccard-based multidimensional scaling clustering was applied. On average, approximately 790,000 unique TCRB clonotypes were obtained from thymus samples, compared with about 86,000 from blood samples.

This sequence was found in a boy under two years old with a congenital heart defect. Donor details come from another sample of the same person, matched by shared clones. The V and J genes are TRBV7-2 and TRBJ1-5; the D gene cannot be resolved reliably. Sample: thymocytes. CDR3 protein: CASSLVGSVVAAQHF. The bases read TGTGCCAGCAGCTTAGTCGGGTCAGTGGTGGCGGCCCAGCATTTT.